This passage covers 6 T cell receptor beta chains from one sample sequenced in a study of OX40 agonist ivuxolimab in advanced cancers. Assay: immunoSEQ multiplex PCR; the TCRdb copy retains only in-frame clones and omits some. Found here are 60,000 to 100,000 clones, about nine tenths of them singletons; the top ten hold 0.24%. The sequencing here drew on CD4+ or CD8+ T cells sorted from blood, taken in a trial of the OX40 agonist ivuxolimab. The source of these receptors is an adult with an advanced solid tumor such as melanoma, head and neck, liver or kidney cancer.

The chain couples TRBV7-9 to TRBJ2-5, with D perhaps TRBD2 (7 bases). V lost 2 bases and J 3 bases, leaving 13 bases between the germline ends. The germline V gene encodes CDR1 SEHNR and CDR2 FQNEAQ (reference sequence). The CDR3 totals 15 residues. The CDR3 nucleotides are TGTGCCAGCAGCTTAAGGGGGGGAGTTGAAGAGACCCAGTACTTC. Amino acids: CASSLRGGVEETQYF.

The chain has TRBV7-2 and TRBJ1-2; D perhaps matches TRBD1 (6 bases). Germline V CDR1 and CDR2: SGHTA, FQGNSA. The CDR3 extends over 15 amino acids. Trimming removed 2 bases from V and 3 bases from J, with 13 bases in between. This CDR3 reads CASSLTRGGHYGYTF. As DNA, the CDR3 is TGTGCCAGCAGCTTAACCAGGGGTGGCCACTATGGCTACACCTTC.

V is TRBV7-8 and J is TRBJ1-3, with D unclear. In germline, CDR1 is SGHVS, CDR2 FQNEAQ. This CDR3 spans 16 amino acids. The ends were cut back, 1 base at V and 1 base at J, with 11 bases in the middle. CDR3 in amino acids: CASSLVTETSGNTIYF. The CDR3 nucleotides read TGTGCCAGCAGCTTAGTAACGGAAACTTCTGGAAACACCATATATTTT.

The V call is TRBV7-9, the J call TRBJ2-3; 12 positions match TRBD2. CDR1 is SEHNR, CDR2 FQNEAQ, per germline (reference sequence). CDR3 size: 16 residues. Trimming removed 6 bases from V and 5 bases from J; junction bases left unmatched: 9. The CDR3 reads CASSPLAGGPRDTQYF. CDR3 bases: TGTGCCAGCAGTCCTCTAGCGGGAGGGCCAAGAGATACGCAGTATTTT.

The chain links TRBV28 to TRBJ1-1; TRBD1 matches 8 bases. The germline gives CDR1 MDHEN, CDR2 SYDVKM. The trim removed 6 bases at V and 3 bases at J, leaving 6 bases unmatched. The CDR3 runs to 14 residues. CDR3 DNA sequence: TGTGCCAGCAGGACAGGGGTTCGAGACACTGAAGCTTTCTTT. It specifies CASRTGVRDTEAFF.

The V and J genes are TRBV9 and TRBJ1-4; tentatively, D is TRBD1 (6 bases). The germline V gene has CDR1 SGDLS and CDR2 YYNGEE. V was trimmed by 0 bases and J by 5 bases, leaving 8 bases between them. CDR3 length: 14 residues. The chain's CDR3 is CASSVGQVNEKLFF. For the CDR3, the DNA is TGTGCCAGCAGCGTAGGACAGGTCAATGAAAAACTGTTTTTT. The full variable domain, completed using reference TRBV9 and TRBJ1-4, is DSGVTQTPKHLITATGQRVTLRCSPRSGDLSVYWYQQSLDQGLQFLIQYYNGEERAKGNILERFSAQQFPDLHSELNLSSLELGDSALYFCASSVGQVNEKLFFGSGTQLSVL.